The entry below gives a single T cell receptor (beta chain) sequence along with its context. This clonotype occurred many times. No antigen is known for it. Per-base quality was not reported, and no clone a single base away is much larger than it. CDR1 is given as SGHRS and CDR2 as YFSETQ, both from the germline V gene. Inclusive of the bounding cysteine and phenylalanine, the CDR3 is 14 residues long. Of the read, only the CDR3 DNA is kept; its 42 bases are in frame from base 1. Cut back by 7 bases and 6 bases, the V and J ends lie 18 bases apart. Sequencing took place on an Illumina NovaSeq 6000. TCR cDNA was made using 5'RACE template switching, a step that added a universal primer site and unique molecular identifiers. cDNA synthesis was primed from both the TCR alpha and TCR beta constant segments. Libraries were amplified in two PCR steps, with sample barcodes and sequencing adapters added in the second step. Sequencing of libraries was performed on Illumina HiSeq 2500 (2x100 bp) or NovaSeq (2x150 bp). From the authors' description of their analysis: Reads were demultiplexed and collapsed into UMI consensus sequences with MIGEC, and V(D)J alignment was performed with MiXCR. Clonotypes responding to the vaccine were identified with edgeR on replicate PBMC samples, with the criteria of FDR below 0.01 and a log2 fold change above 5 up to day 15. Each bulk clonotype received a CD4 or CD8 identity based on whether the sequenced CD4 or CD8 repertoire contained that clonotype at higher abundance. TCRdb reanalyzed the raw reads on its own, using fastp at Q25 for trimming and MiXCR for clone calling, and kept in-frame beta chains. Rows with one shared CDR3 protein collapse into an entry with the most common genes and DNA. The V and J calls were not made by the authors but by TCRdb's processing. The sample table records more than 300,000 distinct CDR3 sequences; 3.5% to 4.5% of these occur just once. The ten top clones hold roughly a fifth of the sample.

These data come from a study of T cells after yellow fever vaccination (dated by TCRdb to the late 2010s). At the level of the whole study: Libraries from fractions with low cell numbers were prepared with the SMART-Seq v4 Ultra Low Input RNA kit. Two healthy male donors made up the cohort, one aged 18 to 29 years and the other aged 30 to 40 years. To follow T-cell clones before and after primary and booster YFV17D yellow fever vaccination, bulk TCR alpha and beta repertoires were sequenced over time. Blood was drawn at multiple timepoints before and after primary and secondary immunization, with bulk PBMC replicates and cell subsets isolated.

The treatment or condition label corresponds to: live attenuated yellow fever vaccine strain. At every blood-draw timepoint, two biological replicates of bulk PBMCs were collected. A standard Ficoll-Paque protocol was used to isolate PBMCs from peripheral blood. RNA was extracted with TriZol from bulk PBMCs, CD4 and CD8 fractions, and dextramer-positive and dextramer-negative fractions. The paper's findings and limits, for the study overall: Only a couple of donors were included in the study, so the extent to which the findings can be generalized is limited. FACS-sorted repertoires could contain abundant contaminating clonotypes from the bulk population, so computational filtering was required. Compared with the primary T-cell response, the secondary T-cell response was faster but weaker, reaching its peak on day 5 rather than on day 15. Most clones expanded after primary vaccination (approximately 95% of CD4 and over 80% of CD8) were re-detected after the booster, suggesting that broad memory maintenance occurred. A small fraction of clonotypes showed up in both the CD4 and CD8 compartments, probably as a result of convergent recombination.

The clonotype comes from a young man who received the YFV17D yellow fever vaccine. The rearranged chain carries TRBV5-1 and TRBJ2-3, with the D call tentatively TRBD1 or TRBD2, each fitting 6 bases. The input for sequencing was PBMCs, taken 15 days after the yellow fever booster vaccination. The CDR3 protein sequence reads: CASAWGAAVDTQYF. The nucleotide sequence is TGCGCCAGCGCTTGGGGGGCCGCCGTCGATACGCAGTATTTT.